These T cell receptor beta chains were read from a single sample in a study of cytomegalovirus exposure and HLA in healthy donors. Profiling relied on immunoSEQ multiplex PCR, and the TCRdb table lists in-frame clones only, not all of them. The sample holds about 240,000 clones, 82% seen once. Sequenced material: PBMCs. The source of these receptors is a woman in her thirties or forties in good health and CMV-seropositive. Both conserved end residues are part of each CDR3. D genes are given only for firm matches. Not every row has a clone size; where given, it reads once, few, many or a size class.

j_call v_call clone_size d_call cdr3_nt cdr3_aa
TRBJ2-2 TRBV9 . TRBD2 TGTGCCAGCAGCGGGCGCCCAACCGGGACTAGCGGGGTTAACACCGGGGAGCTGTTTTTT CASSGRPTGTSGVNTGELFF
TRBJ1-2 TRBV18 . . TGTGCCAGCTCACTTGGGGCTGCTGGAGACTATGGCTACACCTTC CASSLGAAGDYGYTF
TRBJ2-3 TRBV5-1 . . TGCGCCAGCAGCTTGGTTCAGGGGCGGACAGATACGCAGTATTTT CASSLVQGRTDTQYF
TRBJ1-4 TRBV6-5 . . TGTGCCAGCAGGCGGGGACGGTTTAATGAAAAACTGTTTTTT CASRRGRFNEKLFF
TRBJ2-7 TRBV6-5 . TRBD1 TGTGCCAGCAGCGGCGACAGGGGACCCTACGAGCAGTACTTC CASSGDRGPYEQYF
TRBJ2-3 TRBV20-1 . TRBD2 TGCAGTGCCAGACTAGCAAATACGCAGTATTTT CSARLANTQYF
TRBJ1-1 TRBV11-2 . TRBD1 TGTGCCAGCAGGTATACAGGGGGCACTGAAGCTTTCTTT CASRYTGGTEAFF
TRBJ1-4 TRBV21-1 . . TGTGCCAGCAGCAAAGGGACAGGGACAGAAAAACTGTTTTTT CASSKGTGTEKLFF
TRBJ2-5 TRBV11-1 once TRBD2 TGTGCCAGCAGCTCCGACGGGGGGGTCCAAGAGACCCAGTACTTC CASSSDGGVQETQYF
TRBJ2-3 TRBV7-3 . TRBD2 TGTGCCAGCAGCTTTTACGGGAGGGCCGCAGATACGCAGTATTTT CASSFYGRAADTQYF
TRBJ2-1 TRBV5-1 . . TGCGCCAGCCACACAAACAATGAGCAGTTCTTC CASHTNNEQFF
TRBJ1-6 TRBV6-1 . . TGTGCCAGCAATGGCGGGGTAGAGTCACCCCTCCACTTT CASNGGVESPLHF
TRBJ1-3 TRBV19 . . TGTGCCAGTAGCTTACAGGCCATTGGAAACACCATATATTTT CASSLQAIGNTIYF
TRBJ2-5 TRBV7-7 few TRBD2 TGTGCCAGCAGCTTAGTGCCTAGCGGGGGTTCAGGAGAGACCCAGTACTTC CASSLVPSGGSGETQYF
TRBJ2-1 TRBV6-5 . TRBD1 TGTGCCAGCAGCAGGACAGGGAGCGGGTCGCAGTTCTTC CASSRTGSGSQFF
TRBJ1-2 TRBV25-1 . . TGTGCCAGCAGTGAATCGATTGCCGGTGGCTACACCTTC CASSESIAGGYTF
TRBJ2-7 TRBV11-2 . TRBD2 TGTGCCAGCAGCCTCGGGGGGACGGGTTCCTACGAGCAGTACTTC CASSLGGTGSYEQYF
TRBJ2-5 TRBV25-1 . TRBD1 TGTGCCAGCAGTGGACAGGGTACAGGGGAGACCCAGTACTTC CASSGQGTGETQYF
TRBJ2-1 TRBV7-2 . . TGTGCCAGCAGCTTGCTGGGGGCGGGTGAGCAGTTCTTC CASSLLGAGEQFF
TRBJ1-1 TRBV19 . . TGTGCCAGTAGTATAGAGAGGATGGTGAACACTGAAGCTTTCTTT CASSIERMVNTEAFF
TRBJ1-5 TRBV27 . . TGTGCCAGCAGTTTCTCCCCCAATCAGCCCCAGCATTTT CASSFSPNQPQHF
TRBJ1-2 TRBV19 few . TGTGCCAGTAGTATAGCTCAGCGGGGGAACTATGGCTACACCTTC CASSIAQRGNYGYTF
TRBJ1-1 TRBV4-1 . . TGCGCCAGCAGCCAGCCCTTGACAGGACCCTTCACTGAAGCTTTCTTT CASSQPLTGPFTEAFF
TRBJ2-1 TRBV11-2 . . TGTGCCAGCAGCCCCTCCACCGGGAATGAGCAGTTCTTC CASSPSTGNEQFF
TRBJ1-3 TRBV5-4 . TRBD1 TGTGCCAGCAGCCAGGGACAGGGGGCGGCCTCTGGAAACACCACATATTTT CASSQGQGAASGNTTYF
TRBJ2-3 TRBV4-1 . . TGCGCCAGCAGCCAAGATGGCGGGGACAGCTCTAGCACAGATACGCAGTATTTT CASSQDGGDSSSTDTQYF
TRBJ2-2 TRBV7-3 . TRBD2 TGTGCCAGCAGCCCCCAGAGCGGGAGCGGCACCGGGGAGCTGTTTTTT CASSPQSGSGTGELFF
TRBJ2-2 TRBV7-2 . TRBD2 TGTGCCAGCAGCTCGCCGGGACTAGCGGGTGCCGGGGAGCTGTTTTTT CASSSPGLAGAGELFF
TRBJ1-4 TRBV5-1 few . TGCGCCAGCAGCAGCTCAGGGTCCACTAATGAAAAACTGTTTTTT CASSSSGSTNEKLFF
TRBJ1-2 TRBV5-6 . TRBD1 TGTGCCAGCAGTCCTGGGACAGGTAGTAACTATGGCTACACCTTC CASSPGTGSNYGYTF
TRBJ2-1 TRBV7-3 . TRBD2 TGTGCCAGCAGCTTAAACATTGCGGGAGGGGATGAGCAGTTCTTC CASSLNIAGGDEQFF
TRBJ2-4 TRBV5-5 once TRBD1 TGTGCCAGCAGCAAGGTGACAGGGACAAACATTCAGTACTTC CASSKVTGTNIQYF
TRBJ1-1 TRBV7-8 . . TGTGCCAGCAGCTTAAGCCTGAACACTGAAGCTTTCTTT CASSLSLNTEAFF
TRBJ2-7 TRBV7-2 . TRBD2 TGTGCCAGCAGCTTAGGCTATAGCGGGAGGGCTAACTACGAGCAGTACTTC CASSLGYSGRANYEQYF
TRBJ1-2 TRBV29-1 . . TGCAGCGTTGAAGATTGGCCGGGGGATGGCTACACCTTC CSVEDWPGDGYTF
TRBJ1-2 TRBV27 . TRBD1 TGTGCCAGCAGTTGGTCAGGGGGCTCGAGCTATGGCTACACCTTC CASSWSGGSSYGYTF
TRBJ2-3 TRBV27 . TRBD2 TGTGCCAGCAGTTACGGGACTAGCGGGGGGGATACGCAGTATTTT CASSYGTSGGDTQYF
TRBJ2-1 TRBV7-7 . TRBD2 TGTGCTAGCAGCTTAGCGGGAAGGGAGGGAGAGCAGTTCTTC CASSLAGREGEQFF
TRBJ1-2 TRBV7-3 once . TGTGCCAGCAGCCCCCAGGGTGGTGACTATGGCTACACCTTC CASSPQGGDYGYTF
TRBJ2-7 TRBV7-3 . . TGTGCCAGCAGCTTAACGGGGGCTAGCCTCCCTAGGGAGCAGTACTTC CASSLTGASLPREQYF
TRBJ2-5 TRBV5-6 once TRBD2 TGTGCCAGCAGCGGTACTAGCGGGGGGGAAGAGACCCAGTACTTC CASSGTSGGEETQYF